The next 8 T cell receptor beta chains were all read from a single sample in a study of post-analysis software for immune sequencing data. Study observations and caveats: Patients showed TRBV5-6, TRBV5-1 and TRBV20-1 among a few TRBV segments more frequent than in controls.

These receptors lack a known antigen. The TCR beta cDNA libraries contained unique molecular identifiers. TCRdb ran MiXCR on the PCR reads and lists one entry per CDR3 protein. The sample has a few hundred thousand distinct CDR3 sequences, approximately 33% seen once. Material: blood. These receptors all come from a girl aged 10 to 17 with multiple sclerosis.

This clonotype was detected only once. V is TRBV7-3 and J is TRBJ2-1; either TRBD1 or TRBD2 may fit D (7 bases each). The CDR3 runs to 15 residues. The germline CDR1 and CDR2 sequences are SGHTA and FQGTGA. V was pared by 1 base and J by 8 bases, with 15 bases between. This CDR3 reads CASSLSQGGPDEQFF. The CDR3, as DNA: TGTGCCAGCAGCTTAAGTCAGGGGGGGCCCGATGAGCAGTTCTTC.

The V gene is TRBV6-6, the J gene TRBJ1-1; D call uncertain. CDR3 length equals 13 residues. Trimming took off 4 bases at V and 2 bases at J, with 8 bases between the two ends. Germline lookup yields CDR1 MNHNY and CDR2 SVGAGI (reference sequence). DNA of the CDR3: TGTGCCAGCAGTTGCGAGGGTAACACTGAAGCTTTCTTT. Its translation is CASSCEGNTEAFF.

J is TRBJ1-4 and V is TRBV20-1, with D unresolved. The CDR3 loop spans 15 amino acids. Germline CDR1 DFQATT, CDR2 SNEGSKA (reference sequence). Trimming took off 5 bases at V and 0 bases at J, with 13 bases between the two ends. CDR3 in amino acids: CSARPLRATNEKLFF. The DNA for the CDR3 is TGCAGTGCTCGCCCCCTTCGGGCAACTAATGAAAAACTGTTTTTT.

The V and J genes are TRBV7-2 and TRBJ2-7; the match to TRBD2 covers 11 bases. With V trimmed by 1 base and J by 2 bases, 4 bases remained unmatched. The germline gives CDR1 SGHTA, CDR2 FQGNSA. The CDR3 loop spans 16 amino acids. The CDR3 DNA sequence: TGTGCCAGCAGCTTAGTGACTAGCGGGGTCCCCTACGAGCAGTACTTC. Translation: CASSLVTSGVPYEQYF.

The chain joins TRBV6-2 or TRBV6-3 to TRBJ1-4; D ambiguous. Germline CDR1 and CDR2: MNHEY and SVGEGT. V was shortened by 4 bases and J by 7 bases, with 16 bases between the two germline ends. This CDR3 has 15 amino acids. The DNA for the CDR3 is TGTGCCAGCAGTTCCGGACTACCTGGGAGTGAAAAACTGTTTTTT. Translating it yields CASSSGLPGSEKLFF.

The chain carries TRBV6-5 and TRBJ2-1; 10 nucleotides line up with TRBD2. V lost 0 bases and J lost 1; bases outside the gene matches: 9. The CDR3 sequence is 19 residues long. Germline loops: CDR1 MNHEY, CDR2 SVGAGI. CDR3: CASSYSIVAGGLSYNEQFF. CDR3 DNA: TGTGCCAGCAGTTACTCGATTGTAGCGGGGGGCCTATCCTACAATGAGCAGTTCTTC.

The table lists this clonotype with a count of one. The genes are TRBV27 and TRBJ1-1; tentative D call: TRBD1 (5 bases). The CDR3 consists of 15 residues. Trimming shortened V by 5 bases and J by 0 bases, and 13 bases separated the two germline ends. In germline, CDR1 is MNHEY, CDR2 SMNVEV (reference sequence). CDR3 DNA sequence: TGTGCCAGCAGTACCTTGGGGCGTATGAACACTGAAGCTTTCTTT. It translates to CASSTLGRMNTEAFF.

The V gene is TRBV4-1, the J gene TRBJ1-2, with unresolved D. CDR3 size: 15 residues. The germline CDR1 and CDR2 sequences are MGHRA and YSYEKL. The ends were cut back, 3 bases at V and 2 bases at J, with 13 bases in the middle. Here the CDR3 reads CASSQPPQLNYGYTF. In DNA form, the CDR3 reads TGCGCCAGCAGCCAGCCGCCCCAGCTAAACTATGGCTACACCTTC.